Listed here are 20 T cell receptor beta chains from one sample, sequenced in a study of shared clonotypes between healthy human individuals. TCRdb's table, derived via immunoSEQ multiplex PCR, lists solely in-frame clones and lacks some. The sample has about 2 million clones; less than 95% are singletons. Terminally differentiated effector memory CD45RA+ cells were excluded by CCR7 positive selection of CD45RO-negative cells. The sequencing sample was made of naive CD8+ T cells sorted from blood. These receptors all stem from a young man in good health.

J is TRBJ2-1 and V is TRBV7-9, with 11 bases matching TRBD2. With V trimmed by 2 bases and J by 9 bases, 3 bases remained unmatched. The CDR3 covers 14 residues. Germline V CDR1 and CDR2: SEHNR, FQNEAQ (reference sequence). The CDR3 is CASSLPSGRSEQFF. The CDR3 DNA is TGTGCCAGCAGCTTACCTAGCGGGAGGAGTGAGCAGTTCTTC.

On this clone itself: The sample contains more than one DNA sequence encoding this CDR3. V usage is TRBV11-2 and J usage is TRBJ2-1; D not resolved. CDR1 SGHAT and CDR2 FQNNGV come from the germline V gene. With 3 bases removed from V and 0 bases from J, the gap between germline ends came to 3 bases. The CDR3 is 13 amino acids. The CDR3 DNA sequence: TGTGCCAGCAGCTTGGGCTCCTACAATGAGCAGTTCTTC. Amino acid sequence: CASSLGSYNEQFF.

In this sample, this clone turned up once. In the same sample, other DNA sequences code for this CDR3. The rearrangement joins TRBV7-2 to TRBJ2-7; perhaps TRBD1 as D (5 bases). Germline CDR1 and CDR2: SGHTA and FQGNSA. V gave up 5 bases and J gave up 0 bases, with 8 bases separating them. This CDR3 comprises 13 residues. CDR3 region: CASSPDSSYEQYF. The CDR3 DNA follows: TGTGCCAGCAGCCCTGACAGCTCCTACGAGCAGTACTTC.

The chain uses TRBV6-5 and TRBJ2-2, with D maybe TRBD1 (6 bases). The CDR3 has 15 amino acids. Germline V gene lookup returns CDR1 MNHEY and CDR2 SVGAGI. V was pared by 1 base and J by 4 bases, with 10 bases between. In nucleotides, the CDR3 is TGTGCCAGCAGTTACTTGGACAGCGGCACCGGGGAGCTGTTTTTT. Encoded protein: CASSYLDSGTGELFF.

The rearrangement uses TRBV4-1 and TRBJ2-7; tentative D call: TRBD2 (5 bases). The CDR3 is 15 residues long. Germline V CDR1 and CDR2: MGHRA, YSYEKL. V was shortened by 0 bases and J by 2 bases, with 11 bases between the two germline ends. The CDR3 loop is CASSQEARGTYEQYF. The CDR3 region has the DNA TGCGCCAGCAGCCAAGAAGCCCGGGGTACCTACGAGCAGTACTTC.

This chain connects TRBV27 to TRBJ2-1, with D perhaps matching TRBD2 (6 bases). The CDR3 has 15 residues. V was pared by 3 bases and J by 5 bases, with 14 bases between. Germline CDR1 reads MNHEY; CDR2 reads SMNVEV (reference sequence). The CDR3 DNA reads as TGTGCCAGCAGTTTTCATCTCCGGGGGAACAATGAGCAGTTCTTC. It yields the protein CASSFHLRGNNEQFF.

This chain connects TRBV14 to TRBJ1-2; no reliable D call. In germline, CDR1 is SGHDN, CDR2 FVKESK. V shed 3 bases and J shed 4 bases, with 15 bases lying between them. This CDR3 spans 15 amino acids. CDR3 sequence: CASSQDQGGLYGYTF. Written as DNA, the CDR3 is TGTGCCAGCAGCCAGGACCAAGGAGGCCTCTATGGCTACACCTTC.

V is TRBV7-2 and J is TRBJ2-7; D is uncertain. Germline lookup yields CDR1 SGHTA and CDR2 FQGNSA. There are 13 residues in the CDR3. The V end was cut by 5 bases, the J end by 3 bases, with 11 bases between. The CDR3 region is CASSPESNYEQYF. The CDR3 DNA sequence: TGTGCCAGCAGCCCGGAGAGCAACTACGAGCAGTACTTC.

This rearrangement joins TRBV6-5 to TRBJ2-3; D possibly corresponds to TRBD1 (5 bases). V gave up 2 bases and J gave up 1 base, with 10 bases separating them. The germline gives CDR1 MNHEY, CDR2 SVGAGI. There are 15 residues in the CDR3. CDR3 in amino acids: CASSYKGIGTDTQYF. The DNA for the CDR3 is TGTGCCAGCAGTTACAAGGGGATCGGCACAGATACGCAGTATTTT.

Notes on this clone: The same CDR3 also results from other DNA sequences found in this sample. This sequence joins TRBV6-5 and TRBJ2-3; 7 bases are a match to TRBD2. This CDR3 contains 16 residues. V gave up 0 bases and J gave up 1 base; unmatched junction bases: 4. Germline V gene sequence: CDR1 MNHEY, CDR2 SVGAGI. The CDR3 nucleotides read TGTGCCAGCAGTTACTCCCCTAGCGGAGGCACAGATACGCAGTATTTT. It translates to CASSYSPSGGTDTQYF.

This chain joins TRBV5-4 and TRBJ2-5, with D unclear. Trimming took 0 bases from V and 4 from J, leaving 7 bases between them. The CDR3 has 13 amino acids. CDR1 SGHNT and CDR2 YYREEE come from the germline V gene (reference sequence). Here the CDR3 reads CASSLDWRETQYF. The CDR3 coding sequence is TGTGCCAGCAGCTTGGACTGGAGAGAGACCCAGTACTTC.

The chain employs TRBV27 and TRBJ2-7; 14 nucleotides align to TRBD2. CDR1 is MNHEY, CDR2 SMNVEV, per germline (reference sequence). The CDR3 has 17 residues. The trim removed 4 bases at V and 2 bases at J, leaving 7 bases unmatched. The CDR3 DNA follows: TGTGCCAGCAGTTCCGGACTAGCGGGAGGAGGGACCTACGAGCAGTACTTC. This encodes CASSSGLAGGGTYEQYF.

This chain joins TRBV7-2 and TRBJ2-7; TRBD2 matches 7 bases. This CDR3 is built from 15 residues. V was pared by 0 bases and J by 5 bases, with 7 bases of the junction left unmatched. Germline V gives CDR1 SGHTA, CDR2 FQGNSA. The CDR3 here is CASSLADMGGHEQYF. The CDR3 DNA is TGTGCCAGCAGCTTAGCCGATATGGGAGGGCACGAGCAGTACTTC.

The chain employs TRBV29-1 and TRBJ2-7, with TRBD2 as a possible D gene (6 bases). Trimming pared 3 bases from V and 5 bases from J, leaving 14 bases between. Germline-derived CDR1 and CDR2 are SQVTM and ANQGSEA. This CDR3 is built from 13 residues. DNA for the CDR3: TGCAGCGTTGATGGCGGGGTGAGGAACGAGCAGTACTTC. Its protein product is CSVDGGVRNEQYF.

V usage is TRBV7-9 and J usage is TRBJ1-5, with a weak D call TRBD1 (5 bases). The CDR3 is 16 residues long. Germline assignment: CDR1 SEHNR and CDR2 FQNEAQ (reference sequence). Trimming pared 1 base from V and 5 bases from J, leaving 15 bases between. The chain's CDR3 is CASSLDGGPGDQPQHF. CDR3 coding DNA: TGTGCCAGCAGCTTAGACGGGGGTCCTGGGGATCAGCCCCAGCATTTT.

This clone was recorded only once. The J gene is TRBJ2-1, the V gene TRBV6-1, with D possibly matching TRBD1 (6 bases). The CDR3 extends over 16 amino acids. From germline, CDR1 is MNHNS and CDR2 SASEGT. V lost 3 bases and J 6 bases, leaving 18 bases between the germline ends. The chain's CDR3 is CASSEGPRAGVNEQFF. DNA for the CDR3: TGTGCCAGCAGTGAGGGTCCACGTGCAGGGGTCAATGAGCAGTTCTTC.

The V and J genes are TRBV27 and TRBJ2-5; TRBD2 might be the D (5 bases). Trimming took 5 bases from V and 0 from J, leaving 16 bases between them. Germline assignment: CDR1 MNHEY and CDR2 SMNVEV (reference sequence). This CDR3 comprises 16 residues. CDR3 amino acids: CASSPQGRANQETQYF. The CDR3 DNA follows: TGTGCCAGCAGTCCCCAAGGGCGGGCGAACCAAGAGACCCAGTACTTC.

This chain joins TRBV5-6 and TRBJ2-7; D may be TRBD1 or TRBD2 (5 bases each). Per the germline V gene, CDR1 is SGHDT and CDR2 is YYEEEE. The V gene lost 4 bases and the J gene lost 6 bases, with 17 bases spanning the gap. The CDR3 extends over 14 amino acids. The chain's CDR3 is CASSPGTAVVEQYF. CDR3 sequence (DNA): TGTGCCAGCAGCCCCGGGACGGCCGTGGTCGAGCAGTACTTC.

The table lists this clone with a few counts. The J gene is TRBJ1-2, the V gene TRBV5-5; 7 nucleotides align to TRBD1. Per germline, CDR1 SGHKS and CDR2 YYEKEE (reference sequence). This CDR3 has 15 residues. J was trimmed by 4 bases and V by 1 base; bases with no gene match: 7. The CDR3 region has the DNA TGTGCCAGCAGCTTGTTTGGACAGGCAGGCTATGGCTACACCTTC. Its translation: CASSLFGQAGYGYTF. The full variable domain, with the rest looked up from reference TRBV5-5 and TRBJ1-2, is DAGVTQSPTHLIKTRGQQVTLRCSPISGHKSVSWYQQVLGQGPQFIFQYYEKEERGRGNFPDRFSARQFPNYSSELNVNALLLGDSALYLCASSLFGQAGYGYTFGSGTRLTVV.

Worth noting for this clone: This CDR3 is also generated by other DNA sequences in the sample. V gene TRBV30 combines with J gene TRBJ2-7; D unresolved. The CDR3 extends over 11 amino acids. CDR1 and CDR2 from the germline V gene are GTSNPN and SVGIG (reference sequence). Trimming left V 3 bases short and J 0 bases short, with 3 bases between. The CDR3 DNA follows: TGTGCCTGGAGCAACTCCTACGAGCAGTACTTC. This gives the protein CAWSNSYEQYF.